This T cell receptor (beta chain) was recorded in a study of CD8 T cells in Susac syndrome. TCR beta sequencing covered blood CD8+ and CD4+ T cells. Roughly 0.45 to 1 ug RNA was reverse transcribed with random hexamers. The amplification used immunoSEQ multiplex PCR on TCR beta CDR3; it spanned 54 Vbeta and 13 Jbeta. TCRdb fed the immunoSEQ multiplex PCR reads into MiXCR, producing one record per CDR3 protein. The data show around 80,000 distinct CDR3 sequences, around 94% seen once. The CDR3 extends over 12 amino acids. CDR1 and CDR2 (germline): MDHEN, SYDVKM. Trimming pared 5 bases from V and 4 bases from J, leaving 8 bases between.

Sequenced: CD8+ T cells from PBMCs. The receptor's source is a human donor in good health. The rearrangement uses TRBV28 and TRBJ1-2; D gene uncertain. This chain's CDR3 is CASSPSAYGYTF. The CDR3 nucleotides are TGTGCCAGCAGTCCCTCTGCCTATGGCTACACCTTC.